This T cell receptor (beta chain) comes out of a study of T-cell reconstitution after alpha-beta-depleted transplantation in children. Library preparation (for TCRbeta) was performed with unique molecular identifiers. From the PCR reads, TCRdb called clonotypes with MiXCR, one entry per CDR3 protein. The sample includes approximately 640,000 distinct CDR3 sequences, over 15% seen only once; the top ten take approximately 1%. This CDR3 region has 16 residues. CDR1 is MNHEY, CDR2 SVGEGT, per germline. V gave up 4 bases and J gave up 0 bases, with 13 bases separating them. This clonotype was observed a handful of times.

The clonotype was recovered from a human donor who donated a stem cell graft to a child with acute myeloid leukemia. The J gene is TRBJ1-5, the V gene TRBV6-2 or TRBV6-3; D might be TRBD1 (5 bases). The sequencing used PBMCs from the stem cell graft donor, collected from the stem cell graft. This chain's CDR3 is CASSSLQGYSNQPQHF. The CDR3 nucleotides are TGTGCCAGCAGTTCCCTTCAGGGCTATAGCAATCAGCCCCAGCATTTT.